These 32 T cell receptor beta chains were sequenced from one sample in a study of blood T cell repertoires in COVID-19. Only in-frame clones appear in the TCRdb table, and some are missing; sequencing was by immunoSEQ multiplex PCR. The sample yields roughly 300,000 clones, 92% seen once. Input material: PBMCs or T cells enriched from blood (not recorded which). Every receptor here comes from a woman aged 30 to 39 who had recovered from COVID-19.

Regarding this clone: Additional DNA sequences in this sample encode the identical CDR3. The chain recombines TRBV7-2 with TRBJ2-5; D gene ambiguous. From germline, CDR1 is SGHTA and CDR2 FQGNSA. The V end lost 2 bases, the J end lost 1 base, and 5 bases lay between the germline ends. The CDR3 has 13 amino acids. CDR3 in DNA: TGTGCCAGCAGCTTATCCGTCCAAGAGACCCAGTACTTC. This sequence encodes CASSLSVQETQYF.

V usage is TRBV28 and J usage is TRBJ2-3; D uncertain. Trimming took 2 bases from V and 2 from J, leaving 5 bases between them. This CDR3 spans 13 amino acids. Germline V gene data show CDR1 as MDHEN and CDR2 as SYDVKM. The CDR3 spells CASSLLPTDTQYF. CDR3 in DNA: TGTGCCAGCAGTTTACTCCCCACAGATACGCAGTATTTT.

The chain employs TRBV5-1 and TRBJ2-7; 9 nucleotides match TRBD1. Germline V CDR1 and CDR2: SGHRS, YFSETQ. Trimming removed 4 bases from V and 7 bases from J; junction bases left unmatched: 12. There are 15 residues in the CDR3. The CDR3 nucleotides are TGCGCCAGCAGCCCTCAGGGTACAGGGGGCGGGGAGCAGTACTTC. It encodes CASSPQGTGGGEQYF.

The gene calls are TRBV9 and TRBJ2-5; 10 bases align to TRBD2. Germline values: CDR1 SGDLS, CDR2 YYNGEE. Germline trimming cut 4 bases from V and 5 bases from J; bases unmatched to any gene: 5. The CDR3 is made up of 14 amino acids. CDR3 nucleotides: TGTGCCAGCAGCCCTCTAGCGGGAGTGGAGACCCAGTACTTC. Encoded protein: CASSPLAGVETQYF.

This clone was seen a handful of times. The chain uses TRBV7-2 and TRBJ2-5; the match to TRBD2 covers 14 bases. The germline gives CDR1 SGHTA, CDR2 FQGNSA. V lost 5 bases, J lost 0 bases, and 5 bases stayed unmatched. There are 17 residues in the CDR3. DNA for the CDR3: TGTGCCAGCAGCAAGGGGACTAGCGGGGGATACCAAGAGACCCAGTACTTC. It codes for CASSKGTSGGYQETQYF.

The gene calls are TRBV12-3 or TRBV12-4 and TRBJ1-2, with D possibly matching TRBD1 (5 bases). Trimming left V 6 bases short and J 6 bases short, with 14 bases between. This CDR3 is built from 13 residues. The CDR3 DNA follows: TGTGCCAGCAGGCTGGGGCAGGGTGATGGCTACACCTTC. It is translated as CASRLGQGDGYTF.

The chain combines TRBV29-1 with TRBJ1-2, with D hard to call. V gave up 4 bases and J gave up 3 bases, with 9 bases separating them. CDR3 length: 12 amino acids. Germline values: CDR1 SQVTM, CDR2 ANQGSEA. In DNA form, the CDR3 reads TGCAGCGTTGTAGCTGCGGACTATGGCTACACCTTC. The encoded protein is CSVVAADYGYTF.

The genes are TRBV5-4 and TRBJ2-1; 9 nucleotides match TRBD2. V dropped 2 bases and J dropped 0; count of bases not matched to a gene: 9. This CDR3 is built from 18 residues. The germline CDR1 and CDR2 sequences are SGHNT and YYREEE (reference sequence). The CDR3 protein is CASSFGGRASSSYNEQFF. DNA of the CDR3: TGTGCCAGCAGCTTCGGCGGGAGGGCCTCTAGCTCCTACAATGAGCAGTTCTTC.

This clone was counted once. The rearrangement joins TRBV10-3 to TRBJ2-5; TRBD2 is a possible D gene (5 bases). Looked up from germline, CDR1 is ENHRY and CDR2 is SYGVKD. This CDR3 is built from 15 residues. Trimming stripped 0 bases from V and 5 bases from J, with 13 bases between. The CDR3 region has the DNA TGTGCCATCAGTGAGTCGACGGGGTTCCGGGAGACCCAGTACTTC. It codes for CAISESTGFRETQYF.

The rearrangement joins TRBV12-3 or TRBV12-4 to TRBJ1-2, with a tentative D call TRBD1 (6 bases). This CDR3 has 13 residues. Deletions cut 7 bases from V and 5 bases from J, with 14 bases between. Here the CDR3 reads CASTSGQSYGYTF. The CDR3 DNA follows: TGTGCCAGCACCTCAGGACAGTCTTATGGCTACACCTTC.

The chain employs TRBV4-2 and TRBJ1-5; D may be TRBD1 (6 bases). Trimming left V 2 bases short and J 2 bases short, with 13 bases between. The CDR3 runs to 16 residues. The V gene's germline CDR1 is LGHNA and CDR2 YNFKEQ. The CDR3: CASSQTGLVGNQPQHF. For the CDR3, the DNA is TGTGCCAGCAGCCAAACAGGGTTGGTGGGCAATCAGCCCCAGCATTTT.

CDR3 in amino acids: CASSVNTRTSGANEQFF. The CDR3 region has the DNA TGTGCCAGCAGTGTGAACACCCGGACTAGCGGCGCAAATGAGCAGTTCTTC. J is TRBJ2-1 and V is TRBV25-1; 10 bases match TRBD2. Germline loops: CDR1 MGHDK, CDR2 SYGVNS. The CDR3 contains 17 residues. After removal of 4 bases from V and 7 bases from J, the junction contained 13 bases not matched to a gene.

The chain has TRBV11-2 and TRBJ1-1; TRBD1 agrees at 11 bases. The CDR3 has 14 residues. CDR1 and CDR2 from the germline V gene are SGHAT and FQNNGV. With 7 bases clipped from V and 7 bases from J, the junction kept 8 bases outside the gene matches. The CDR3: CASNPDRGRNEAFF. CDR3 bases: TGTGCCAGCAACCCGGACAGGGGGCGGAATGAAGCTTTCTTT.

There are a few counts of this clone. The rearrangement links TRBV6-5 to TRBJ1-3; D call uncertain. This CDR3 has 14 residues. CDR1 is MNHEY and CDR2 is SVGAGI in the germline V gene. V was pared by 6 bases and J by 0 bases, with 9 bases between. CDR3 DNA sequence: TGTGCCAGCAGGTCCACAGTCTCTGGAAACACCATATATTTT. Amino acid sequence: CASRSTVSGNTIYF.

The CDR3 nucleotides are TGTGCCAGTTCTCCCGGGACAGGGGTCGAGCAGTACTTC. Protein sequence: CASSPGTGVEQYF. This sequence joins TRBV19 and TRBJ2-7; 10 bases fit TRBD1. The V segment lost 8 bases and the J segment 6 bases; nucleotides outside the gene matches: 7. Germline CDR1 reads LNHDA; CDR2 reads SQIVND (reference sequence). The CDR3 has 13 residues.

This chain joins TRBV18 and TRBJ1-2; 8 nucleotides line up with TRBD1. Per germline, CDR1 KGHSH and CDR2 LQKENI. The V and J ends lost 5 bases and 5 bases, in that order; junction bases with no gene match: 7. The CDR3 extends over 14 amino acids. CDR3 DNA: TGTGCCAGCTCATCACAGGACAGGGTGTATGGCTACACCTTC. As protein: CASSSQDRVYGYTF.

The J gene is TRBJ2-7, the V gene TRBV27; D remains ambiguous. V was cut by 3 bases and J by 3 bases, with 9 bases left in between. Germline CDR1 is MNHEY and CDR2 is SMNVEV (reference sequence). The CDR3 is 13 residues long. The CDR3: CASSFRSNYEQYF. In nucleotides, the CDR3 is TGTGCCAGCAGTTTCCGATCTAACTACGAGCAGTACTTC.

The chain links TRBV15 to TRBJ2-3; possibly TRBD2 for D (6 bases). The ends were cut back, 4 bases at V and 2 bases at J, with 13 bases in the middle. Germline V gene sequence: CDR1 LNHNV, CDR2 YYDKDF (reference sequence). The CDR3 has 15 amino acids. CDR3 amino acids: CATSIEGGNTDTQYF. CDR3 DNA sequence: TGTGCCACCAGCATAGAGGGAGGTAACACAGATACGCAGTATTTT. The entire variable domain, with the rest obtained from reference TRBV15 and TRBJ2-3, is as follows: DAMVIQNPRYQVTQFGKPVTLSCSQTLNHNVMYWYQQKSSQAPKLLFHYYDKDFNNEADTPDNFQSRRPNTSFCFLDIRSPGLGDTAMYLCATSIEGGNTDTQYFGPGTRLTVL.

There are a few counts of this clone. V and J are TRBV12-3 or TRBV12-4 and TRBJ1-4, with D tentatively TRBD1 (5 bases). Deletions cut 4 bases from V and 12 bases from J, with 12 bases between. The CDR3 has 12 amino acids. For the CDR3, the DNA is TGTGCCAGCAGTTCGGGTTCGGGGGAACTGTTTTTT. Its translation is CASSSGSGELFF.

This clone has just a few counts. This sequence joins TRBV12-3 or TRBV12-4 and TRBJ1-2, with D possibly matching TRBD1 (6 bases). The CDR3 runs 13 residues. Trimming cost V 3 bases and J 7 bases, with 12 bases left between them. For the CDR3, the DNA is TGTGCCAGCAGTTTTACAGGGACGCTTGGCTACACCTTC. This encodes CASSFTGTLGYTF.

The rearrangement joins TRBV4-3 to TRBJ2-7; unclear D gene. Trimming cost V 2 bases and J 1 base, with 12 bases left between them. CDR1 and CDR2 from the germline V gene are LGHNA and YSLEER. This CDR3 region has 15 residues. The CDR3 DNA follows: TGCGCCAGCAGCCAACAAGCTCAACGGTCCTACGAGCAGTACTTC. Its protein product is CASSQQAQRSYEQYF.

The rearrangement uses TRBV19 and TRBJ2-4; 15 bases fit TRBD2. Germline CDR1 and CDR2: LNHDA and SQIVND (reference sequence). The V segment lost 4 bases and the J segment 4 bases; nucleotides outside the gene matches: 11. CDR3 size: 19 residues. The CDR3 loop is CASSKRTSGRGYGKNIQYF. In nucleotides, the CDR3 is TGTGCCAGTAGTAAAAGGACTAGCGGGAGGGGGTATGGTAAAAACATTCAGTACTTC.

The rearrangement joins TRBV11-2 to TRBJ1-4; perhaps TRBD1 as D (5 bases). Germline V gene lookup returns CDR1 SGHAT and CDR2 FQNNGV. V was cut by 1 base and J by 3 bases, with 15 bases left in between. The CDR3 sequence is 17 residues long. CDR3 sequence reads: CASSLVRGVSPNEKLFF. As DNA, the CDR3 is TGTGCCAGCAGCTTAGTCCGGGGGGTATCACCTAATGAAAAACTGTTTTTT.

The rearrangement uses TRBV7-9 and TRBJ1-1, with TRBD1 matching over 10 bases. The CDR3 contains 14 residues. From germline, CDR1 is SEHNR and CDR2 FQNEAQ (reference sequence). V was clipped by 2 bases and J by 12 bases; unmatched bases: 9. The CDR3 sequence is CASSLMTGGAETFF. CDR3 sequence (DNA): TGTGCCAGCAGCTTAATGACAGGGGGCGCAGAAACTTTCTTT. Based on the CDR3 plus reference TRBV7-9 and TRBJ1-1, the full variable domain is DTGVSQNPRHKITKRGQNVTFRCDPISEHNRLYWYRQTLGQGPEFLTYFQNEAQLEKSRLLSDRFSAERPKGSFSTLEIQRTEQGDSAMYLCASSLMTGGAETFFGQGTRLTVV.

The chain couples TRBV11-2 to TRBJ1-1, with D perhaps TRBD1 (5 bases). The length of the CDR3 is 15 residues. Between the trimmed V and J ends, which lost 5 bases and 3 bases, there was a span of 16 bases. Per germline, CDR1 SGHAT and CDR2 FQNNGV. CDR3 loop: CASSSSRGGYTEAFF. The CDR3 DNA sequence: TGTGCCAGCAGCAGCAGCCGGGGGGGGTACACTGAAGCTTTCTTT.

The chain recombines TRBV4-3 with TRBJ2-3, with 11 bases lining up with TRBD2. Germline values: CDR1 LGHNA, CDR2 YSLEER. J gave up 6 bases and V 3 bases, and 5 bases lay outside the gene matches. CDR3 length: 15 residues. Here the CDR3 reads CASSHSGGAEDTQYF. Written as DNA, the CDR3 is TGCGCCAGCAGCCATAGCGGGGGGGCCGAGGATACGCAGTATTTT.

The rearrangement links TRBV27 to TRBJ2-5; 10 bases agree with TRBD2. This CDR3 is built from 20 residues. Trimming at V came to 5 bases and at J to 0 bases, leaving 18 bases not matched to a gene. The germline V gene has CDR1 MNHEY and CDR2 SMNVEV (reference sequence). Here the CDR3 DNA reads TGTGCCAGCAGTCCCTGGACGGTATGGCTAGCGGGGGCCAACCAAGAGACCCAGTACTTC. Encoded protein: CASSPWTVWLAGANQETQYF.

This chain's CDR3 is CASSPGPRAKGYYEQYF. In DNA form, the CDR3 reads TGTGCCAGCTCCCCCGGCCCCAGGGCAAAGGGGTACTACGAGCAGTACTTC. The chain recombines TRBV18 with TRBJ2-7, with D perhaps matching TRBD1 (5 bases). Germline assignment: CDR1 KGHSH and CDR2 LQKENI. CDR3 length: 17 residues. V shed 6 bases and J shed 3 bases, with 24 bases lying between them.

CDR3 in amino acids: CASSLIVNPRFHF. DNA of the CDR3: TGTGCCAGCAGCTTAATCGTTAATCCTAGGTTCCACTTT. The chain couples TRBV7-9 to TRBJ1-6; no reliable D call. The CDR3 totals 13 residues. V was shortened by 2 bases and J by 17 bases, with 16 bases between the two germline ends. Per germline, CDR1 SEHNR and CDR2 FQNEAQ (reference sequence). Looking up the rest from reference TRBV7-9 and TRBJ1-6 gives the full variable domain: DTGVSQNPRHKITKRGQNVTFRCDPISEHNRLYWYRQTLGQGPEFLTYFQNEAQLEKSRLLSDRFSAERPKGSFSTLEIQRTEQGDSAMYLCASSLIVNPRFHFGNGTRLTVT.

The CDR3 coding sequence is TGTGCCAGCAGCTTAGGGGTGCGAGGGACCCAGTACTTC. The encoded protein is CASSLGVRGTQYF. The chain uses TRBV7-2 and TRBJ2-5, with D unclear. Between the trimmed V and J ends, which lost 1 base and 7 bases, there was a span of 10 bases. The CDR3 extends over 13 amino acids. Looked up from germline, CDR1 is SGHTA and CDR2 is FQGNSA.

This chain links TRBV6-1 with TRBJ1-5, with unresolved D. V was cut by 3 bases and J by 5 bases, with 14 bases left in between. The CDR3 is made up of 15 amino acids. Per the germline V gene, CDR1 is MNHNS and CDR2 is SASEGT. The CDR3 loop is CASSEGRSSHQPQHF. The CDR3 coding sequence is TGTGCCAGCAGTGAGGGTCGGAGTTCACATCAGCCCCAGCATTTT.

CDR3 sequence (DNA): TGTGCCAGCAGCCCTCCCGGGGGGGCCCTCAATGAGCAGTTCTTC. Residues: CASSPPGGALNEQFF. This chain connects TRBV7-9 to TRBJ2-1, with TRBD2 matching 8 bases. In germline, CDR1 is SEHNR, CDR2 FQNEAQ (reference sequence). The junction had 9 bases not matched to a gene; V was cut back by 5 bases and J by 6 bases. This CDR3 comprises 15 residues. The full variable domain, in which reference TRBV7-9 and TRBJ2-1 provide the parts outside the CDR3, is DTGVSQNPRHKITKRGQNVTFRCDPISEHNRLYWYRQTLGQGPEFLTYFQNEAQLEKSRLLSDRFSAERPKGSFSTLEIQRTEQGDSAMYLCASSPPGGALNEQFFGPGTRLTVL.